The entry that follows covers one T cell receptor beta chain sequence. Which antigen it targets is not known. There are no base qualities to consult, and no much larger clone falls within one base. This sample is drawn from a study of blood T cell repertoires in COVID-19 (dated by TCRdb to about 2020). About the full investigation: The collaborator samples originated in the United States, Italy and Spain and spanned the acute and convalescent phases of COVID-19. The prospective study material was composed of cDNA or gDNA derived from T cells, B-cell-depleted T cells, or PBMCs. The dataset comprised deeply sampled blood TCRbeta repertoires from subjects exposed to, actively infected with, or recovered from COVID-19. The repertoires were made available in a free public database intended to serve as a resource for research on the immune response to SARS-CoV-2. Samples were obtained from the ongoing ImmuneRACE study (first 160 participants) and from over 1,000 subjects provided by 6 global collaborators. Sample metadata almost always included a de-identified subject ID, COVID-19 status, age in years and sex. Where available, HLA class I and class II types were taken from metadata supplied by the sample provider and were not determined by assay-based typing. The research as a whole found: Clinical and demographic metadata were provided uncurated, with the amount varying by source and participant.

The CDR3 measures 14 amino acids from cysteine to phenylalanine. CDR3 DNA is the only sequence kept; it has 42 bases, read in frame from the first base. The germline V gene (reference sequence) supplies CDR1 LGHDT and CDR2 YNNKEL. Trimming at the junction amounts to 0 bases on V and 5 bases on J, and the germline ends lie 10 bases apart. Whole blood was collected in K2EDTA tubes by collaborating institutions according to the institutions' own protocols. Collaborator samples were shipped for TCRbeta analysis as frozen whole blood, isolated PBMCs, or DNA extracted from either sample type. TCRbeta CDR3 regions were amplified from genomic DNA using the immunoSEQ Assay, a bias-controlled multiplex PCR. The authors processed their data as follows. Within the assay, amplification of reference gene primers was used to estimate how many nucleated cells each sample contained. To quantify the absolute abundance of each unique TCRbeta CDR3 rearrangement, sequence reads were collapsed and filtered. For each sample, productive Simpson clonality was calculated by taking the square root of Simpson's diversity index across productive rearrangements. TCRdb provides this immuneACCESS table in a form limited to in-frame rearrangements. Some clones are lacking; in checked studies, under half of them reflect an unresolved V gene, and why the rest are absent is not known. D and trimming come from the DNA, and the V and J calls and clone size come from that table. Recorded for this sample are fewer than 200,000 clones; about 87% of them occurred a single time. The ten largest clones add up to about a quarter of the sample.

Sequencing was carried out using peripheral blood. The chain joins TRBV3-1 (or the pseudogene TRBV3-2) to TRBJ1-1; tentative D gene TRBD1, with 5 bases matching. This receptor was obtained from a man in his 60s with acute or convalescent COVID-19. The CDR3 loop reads CASSQDWGRTEAFF. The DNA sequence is TGTGCCAGCAGCCAAGACTGGGGGAGGACTGAAGCTTTCTTT.